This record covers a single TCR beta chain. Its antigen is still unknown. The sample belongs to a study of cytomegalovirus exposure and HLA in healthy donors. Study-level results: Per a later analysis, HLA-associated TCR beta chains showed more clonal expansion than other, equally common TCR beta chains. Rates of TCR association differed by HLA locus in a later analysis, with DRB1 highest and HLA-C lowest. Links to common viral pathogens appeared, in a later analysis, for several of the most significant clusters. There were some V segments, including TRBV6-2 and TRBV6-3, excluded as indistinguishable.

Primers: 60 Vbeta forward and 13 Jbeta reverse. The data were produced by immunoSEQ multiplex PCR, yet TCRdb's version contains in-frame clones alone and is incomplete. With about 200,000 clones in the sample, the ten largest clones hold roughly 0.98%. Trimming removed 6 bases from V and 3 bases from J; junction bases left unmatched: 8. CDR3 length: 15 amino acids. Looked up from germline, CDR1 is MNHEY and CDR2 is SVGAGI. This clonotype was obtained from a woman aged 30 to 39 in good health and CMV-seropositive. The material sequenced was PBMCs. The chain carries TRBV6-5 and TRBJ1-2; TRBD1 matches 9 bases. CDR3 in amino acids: CASSQTGGAHYGYTF. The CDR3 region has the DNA TGTGCCAGCAGCCAAACAGGGGGCGCTCACTATGGCTACACCTTC.